Below are 31 T cell receptor beta chains sequenced from a single sample in a study of blood T cell repertoires in COVID-19. TCRdb's copy holds only in-frame clones and misses some; the assay was immunoSEQ multiplex PCR. The sample holds roughly 45,000 clones; 83% are singletons and the top ten take roughly 13%. The sequenced sample was peripheral blood. Source of these receptors: a human donor in a cohort sampled during active COVID-19.

This clone was seen a few times. The chain couples TRBV7-9 to TRBJ1-6; the D is unclear. With 5 bases removed from V and 8 bases from J, the gap between germline ends came to 13 bases. Per germline, CDR1 SEHNR and CDR2 FQNEAQ (reference sequence). The CDR3 has 14 residues. This CDR3 reads CASSTHLEDSPLHF. CDR3 DNA sequence: TGTGCCAGCAGCACACACCTAGAGGATTCACCCCTCCACTTT.

This chain joins TRBV5-1 and TRBJ2-3, with a tentative D call TRBD1 (6 bases). The CDR3 is 14 amino acids. CDR1 SGHRS and CDR2 YFSETQ come from the germline V gene. Trimming cost V 6 bases and J 4 bases, with 15 bases left between them. CDR3 sequence (DNA): TGCGCCAGCAACCCCCACCCAGGGGCAGATACGCAGTATTTT. Translated, it gives CASNPHPGADTQYF.

The table lists this clone with a count of one. The chain is built from TRBV10-2 and TRBJ2-5; 12 nucleotides agree with TRBD2. Losses at the gene ends were 6 bases for V and 4 bases for J; bases not matched to a gene: 15. This CDR3 region has 18 residues. CDR1 is WSHSY and CDR2 is SAAADI in the germline V gene. The CDR3 loop is CASRRGVASGGARETQYF. CDR3 bases: TGCGCCAGCAGACGAGGGGTGGCTAGCGGGGGGGCTAGAGAGACCCAGTACTTC.

This chain connects TRBV25-1 to TRBJ1-2; D is possibly TRBD1 (5 bases). The CDR3 is 12 amino acids. CDR1 and CDR2 from the germline V gene are MGHDK and SYGVNS. V was clipped by 4 bases and J by 6 bases, with 9 bases between them. The CDR3 DNA reads as TGTGCCAGCAGTGCCTTAGGGGATGGCTACACCTTC. It yields the protein CASSALGDGYTF.

The chain combines TRBV18 with TRBJ2-1; D may be TRBD1 (6 bases). Germline assignment: CDR1 KGHSH and CDR2 LQKENI. The CDR3 consists of 14 residues. V lost 3 bases to trimming and J lost 10 bases, with 16 bases between them. The CDR3 here is CASSPDRTSGEQFF. CDR3 nucleotide sequence: TGTGCCAGCTCACCGGACAGAACCAGTGGCGAGCAGTTCTTC. Full variable domain (missing parts from reference TRBV18 and TRBJ2-1): NAGVMQNPRHLVRRRGQEARLRCSPMKGHSHVYWYRQLPEEGLKFMVYLQKENIIDESGMPKERFSAEFPKEGPSILRIQQVVRGDSAAYFCASSPDRTSGEQFFGPGTRLTVL.

This sequence joins TRBV5-1 and TRBJ2-5; 10 bases are a match to TRBD1. V shed 4 bases and J 5 bases; nucleotides not matched to a gene: 8. Germline loops: CDR1 SGHRS, CDR2 YFSETQ. This CDR3 has 15 amino acids. This CDR3 is CASSPRTGGLETQYF. As DNA, the CDR3 is TGCGCCAGCAGCCCTAGGACAGGGGGTCTGGAGACCCAGTACTTC. The variable domain in full, with the rest retrieved from reference TRBV5-1 and TRBJ2-5, is KAGVTQTPRYLIKTRGQQVTLSCSPISGHRSVSWYQQTPGQGLQFLFEYFSETQRNKGNFPGRFSGRQFSNSRSEMNVSTLELGDSALYLCASSPRTGGLETQYFGPGTRLLVL.

The V gene is TRBV4-3, the J gene TRBJ2-7; no clear D gene. In germline, CDR1 is LGHNA, CDR2 YSLEER. V lost 0 bases to trimming and J lost 6 bases, with 12 bases between them. This CDR3 is 14 amino acids long. The CDR3 loop is CASSQDRPLSEQYF. The CDR3 DNA reads TGCGCCAGCAGCCAAGACAGGCCCCTAAGCGAGCAGTACTTC.

V usage is TRBV28 and J usage is TRBJ1-5, with D maybe TRBD1 (5 bases). Germline loops: CDR1 MDHEN, CDR2 SYDVKM. The V end was cut by 2 bases, the J end by 0 bases, with 8 bases between. The CDR3 extends over 15 amino acids. CDR3 protein: CASSLDSYSNQPQHF. The CDR3 nucleotides are TGTGCCAGCAGTTTAGACAGTTATAGCAATCAGCCCCAGCATTTT.

J is TRBJ1-2 and V is TRBV5-5; tentative D call: TRBD1 (5 bases). CDR3 length equals 15 residues. Germline CDR1 SGHKS, CDR2 YYEKEE (reference sequence). The V end lost 0 bases, the J end lost 1 base, and 10 bases lay between the germline ends. The CDR3 DNA reads TGTGCCAGCAGCTTGGCCGGAGGGGTTAACTATGGCTACACCTTC. It codes for CASSLAGGVNYGYTF.

The V call is TRBV7-2, the J call TRBJ2-4; 9 bases map to TRBD1. Germline CDR1 is SGHTA and CDR2 is FQGNSA. The CDR3 runs to 17 residues. Unmatched junction bases numbered 12, after V lost 5 bases and J lost 4 bases. CDR3: CASSPPLRQGVKNIQYF. For the CDR3, the DNA is TGTGCCAGCAGCCCCCCTTTGAGACAGGGGGTTAAAAACATTCAGTACTTC. Looking up the rest from reference TRBV7-2 and TRBJ2-4 gives the full variable domain: GAGVSQSPSNKVTEKGKDVELRCDPISGHTALYWYRQSLGQGLEFLIYFQGNSAPDKSGLPSDRFSAERTGGSVSTLTIQRTQQEDSAVYLCASSPPLRQGVKNIQYFGAGTRLSVL.

The chain combines TRBV6-6 with TRBJ1-1, with 7 bases identical to TRBD1. Germline-derived CDR1 and CDR2 are MNHNY and SVGAGI (reference sequence). This CDR3 region has 15 residues. V lost 2 bases, J lost 0 bases, and 3 bases stayed unmatched. CDR3 DNA: TGTGCCAGCAGTTACACGGGACAGATGAACACTGAAGCTTTCTTT. Protein product: CASSYTGQMNTEAFF.

This chain connects TRBV2 to TRBJ1-1; the D is unclear. The length of the CDR3 is 11 residues. With 0 bases removed from V and 7 bases from J, the gap between germline ends came to 3 bases. Germline CDR1 SNHLY, CDR2 FYNNEI. In nucleotides, the CDR3 is TGTGCCAGCAGTGAAGCCGTTGAAGCTTTCTTT. Amino acids: CASSEAVEAFF. The full variable domain, with the rest looked up from reference TRBV2 and TRBJ1-1, is EPEVTQTPSHQVTQMGQEVILRCVPISNHLYFYWYRQILGQKVEFLVSFYNNEISEKSEIFDDQFSVERPDGSNFTLKIRSTKLEDSAMYFCASSEAVEAFFGQGTRLTVV.

This rearrangement joins TRBV29-1 to TRBJ1-1, with D possibly being TRBD1 (5 bases). The germline gives CDR1 SQVTM, CDR2 ANQGSEA. Trimming took 3 bases from V and 11 from J, leaving 28 bases between them. The CDR3 spans 16 residues. The CDR3 DNA sequence: TGCAGCGTTGACGAACCCAGAAGGGGCGGTCGGGCCCGCGCTTTCTTT. This gives the protein CSVDEPRRGGRARAFF.

The chain carries TRBV5-1 and TRBJ2-7, with D possibly TRBD1 on 5 matching bases. Germline assignment: CDR1 SGHRS and CDR2 YFSETQ. The V end was cut by 6 bases, the J end by 0 bases, with 13 bases between. The CDR3 sequence is 14 residues long. The CDR3 region has the DNA TGCGCCAGCACCTCAGGGCCCGGCTCCTACGAGCAGTACTTC. Translation: CASTSGPGSYEQYF.

J is TRBJ2-1 and V is TRBV5-6; TRBD1 agrees at 9 bases. Trimming cost V 3 bases and J 7 bases; bases outside gene matches: 2. Germline V gene lookup returns CDR1 SGHDT and CDR2 YYEEEE. This CDR3 comprises 13 residues. CDR3 sequence (DNA): TGTGCCAGCAGCTGGGACAGGGCAAATGAGCAGTTCTTC. It yields the protein CASSWDRANEQFF. Full variable domain (missing parts from reference TRBV5-6 and TRBJ2-1): DAGVTQSPTHLIKTRGQQVTLRCSPKSGHDTVSWYQQALGQGPQFIFQYYEEEERQRGNFPDRFSGHQFPNYSSELNVNALLLGDSALYLCASSWDRANEQFFGPGTRLTVL.

The V and J genes are TRBV5-4 and TRBJ1-1; no definite D call. Germline assignment: CDR1 SGHNT and CDR2 YYREEE (reference sequence). This CDR3 spans 14 amino acids. Trimming took 0 bases from V and 1 from J, leaving 7 bases between them. DNA of the CDR3: TGTGCCAGCAGCTTGGCGCGCGGGAACACTGAAGCTTTCTTT. Its protein is CASSLARGNTEAFF. The full variable domain, with the rest looked up from reference TRBV5-4 and TRBJ1-1, is ETGVTQSPTHLIKTRGQQVTLRCSSQSGHNTVSWYQQALGQGPQFIFQYYREEENGRGNFPPRFSGLQFPNYSSELNVNALELDDSALYLCASSLARGNTEAFFGQGTRLTVV.

The gene calls are TRBV28 and TRBJ1-3, with no clear D. The CDR3 extends over 15 amino acids. Germline CDR1 reads MDHEN; CDR2 reads SYDVKM. Trimming cost V 7 bases and J 5 bases, with 18 bases left between them. CDR3 loop: CASTESGYLRNTIYF. CDR3 sequence (DNA): TGTGCCAGCACCGAATCGGGGTATTTGAGAAACACCATATATTTT.

The chain employs TRBV5-1 and TRBJ2-5; the D gene is possibly TRBD1 (6 bases). Germline CDR1 and CDR2: SGHRS and YFSETQ. CDR3 length: 17 residues. The V gene lost 2 bases and the J gene lost 3 bases, with 20 bases spanning the gap. DNA of the CDR3: TGCGCCAGCAGCTTTAACAGGGCGCTAGGCTCCAAAGAGACCCAGTACTTC. It encodes CASSFNRALGSKETQYF.

The chain links TRBV7-9 to TRBJ1-2; TRBD1 aligns across 7 bases. CDR1 and CDR2 from the germline V gene are SEHNR and FQNEAQ (reference sequence). Trimming at V came to 4 bases and at J to 1 base, leaving 6 bases not matched to a gene. This CDR3 has 15 amino acids. The CDR3 DNA sequence: TGTGCCAGCAGCTCGGGACAGATTTTTAACTATGGCTACACCTTC. It codes for CASSSGQIFNYGYTF.

V usage is TRBV12-3 or TRBV12-4 and J usage is TRBJ2-5; D is possibly TRBD1 (5 bases). This CDR3 comprises 13 residues. The germline V and J ends were trimmed by 1 base and 4 bases, with 7 bases remaining between them. The CDR3 nucleotides read TGTGCCAGCAGTTTAGTTCAGGGAGAGACCCAGTACTTC. Its translation is CASSLVQGETQYF.

This clone was detected a few times. The chain uses TRBV6-2 or TRBV6-3 and TRBJ2-6, with D unclear. Germline assignment: CDR1 MNHEY and CDR2 SVGEGT. The CDR3 has 17 residues. Between the trimmed V and J ends, which lost 0 bases and 0 bases, there was a span of 9 bases. CDR3 sequence: CASSYSLTRSGANVLTF. The CDR3 DNA sequence: TGTGCCAGCAGTTACTCGTTAACGCGCTCTGGGGCCAACGTCCTGACTTTC.

The genes are TRBV19 and TRBJ1-4; no clear D gene. Germline V gene sequence: CDR1 LNHDA, CDR2 SQIVND (reference sequence). This CDR3 has 18 amino acids. V lost 4 bases and J lost 1, with 19 bases in between. CDR3 nucleotides: TGTGCCAGTAGTAGTTTCTCGGCCATCCGGGGAACTAATGAAAAACTGTTTTTT. This codes for CASSSFSAIRGTNEKLFF.

The rearrangement joins TRBV19 to TRBJ1-4; D is possibly TRBD1 (6 bases). CDR1 and CDR2 from the germline V gene are LNHDA and SQIVND (reference sequence). Deletions cut 7 bases from V and 5 bases from J, with 17 bases between. The CDR3 is 15 amino acids. The CDR3 is CASNSGPGENEKLFF. The CDR3 bases are TGTGCCAGTAACTCCGGGCCAGGGGAGAATGAAAAACTGTTTTTT.

The CDR3 reads CASSLGPAGDYEQYF. The CDR3 DNA follows: TGTGCCAGCAGCTTAGGTCCAGCGGGGGACTACGAGCAGTACTTC. This chain links TRBV7-9 with TRBJ2-7; TRBD2 aligns across 8 bases. Unmatched junction bases numbered 5, after V lost 1 base and J lost 3 bases. Germline CDR1 is SEHNR and CDR2 is FQNEAQ (reference sequence). CDR3 length equals 15 residues.

The chain links TRBV4-3 to TRBJ2-7; maybe TRBD1 (6 bases). Trimming removed 1 base at V and 2 bases at J, with 9 bases between. CDR3 size: 14 residues. Per germline, CDR1 LGHNA and CDR2 YSLEER. The CDR3 is CASSQGRGTYEQYF. The CDR3 DNA is TGCGCCAGCAGCCAAGGCAGGGGCACCTACGAGCAGTACTTC.

The J gene is TRBJ2-7, the V gene TRBV6-2 or TRBV6-3; weak D call: TRBD2 (7 bases). V was cut by 3 bases and J by 4 bases, with 25 bases left in between. CDR3 length: 18 amino acids. CDR1 MNHEY and CDR2 SVGEGT come from the germline V gene. For the CDR3, the DNA is TGTGCCAGCAGTTATCGCCTACGGCTCCGGGGGGCGGATTACGAGCAGTACTTC. Translating gives CASSYRLRLRGADYEQYF.

The V gene is TRBV5-4, the J gene TRBJ1-6; perhaps TRBD1 as D (5 bases). Trimming stripped 4 bases from V and 0 bases from J, with 11 bases between. The CDR3 runs to 16 residues. The germline gives CDR1 SGHNT, CDR2 YYREEE (reference sequence). The CDR3 DNA is TGTGCCAGCAGCCTACAGGCTAGCTCCTATAATTCACCCCTCCACTTT. Protein sequence: CASSLQASSYNSPLHF.

This sequence joins TRBV4-1 and TRBJ2-7; 9 positions agree with TRBD1. V trimming: 3 bases; J trimming: 2 bases; junction bases outside the gene matches: 5. This CDR3 is 15 amino acids long. Looked up from germline, CDR1 is MGHRA and CDR2 is YSYEKL. The CDR3 is CASSQTGTGPYEQYF. CDR3 nucleotide sequence: TGCGCCAGCAGCCAGACCGGGACAGGGCCCTACGAGCAGTACTTC.

This clone was counted once. The CDR3 sequence is CASTAGKTLGYTF. The CDR3 nucleotides read TGTGCCAGCACCGCGGGGAAAACACTTGGCTACACCTTC. This sequence joins TRBV28 and TRBJ1-2; D ambiguous. The V gene lost 7 bases and the J gene lost 7 bases, with 16 bases spanning the gap. This CDR3 has 13 residues. CDR1 and CDR2 from the germline V gene are MDHEN and SYDVKM.

This chain joins TRBV3-1 (or the pseudogene TRBV3-2) and TRBJ1-1, with D unclear. The germline CDR1 and CDR2 sequences are LGHDT and YNNKEL (reference sequence). This CDR3 contains 14 residues. The V end lost 0 bases, the J end lost 8 bases, and 13 bases lay between the germline ends. CDR3 DNA sequence: TGTGCCAGCAGCCAAGAACGGCGGGCCCCCGAAGCTTTCTTT. Its translation: CASSQERRAPEAFF.

The chain has TRBV5-6 and TRBJ1-2, with D unresolved. Germline V gene lookup returns CDR1 SGHDT and CDR2 YYEEEE. V gave up 4 bases and J gave up 2 bases, with 9 bases separating them. This CDR3 is built from 13 residues. The CDR3 sequence: CASSPAGNYGYTF. The CDR3 region has the DNA TGTGCCAGCAGCCCGGCCGGGAACTATGGCTACACCTTC. Filled out from reference TRBV5-6 and TRBJ1-2, the complete variable domain reads DAGVTQSPTHLIKTRGQQVTLRCSPKSGHDTVSWYQQALGQGPQFIFQYYEEEERQRGNFPDRFSGHQFPNYSSELNVNALLLGDSALYLCASSPAGNYGYTFGSGTRLTVV.